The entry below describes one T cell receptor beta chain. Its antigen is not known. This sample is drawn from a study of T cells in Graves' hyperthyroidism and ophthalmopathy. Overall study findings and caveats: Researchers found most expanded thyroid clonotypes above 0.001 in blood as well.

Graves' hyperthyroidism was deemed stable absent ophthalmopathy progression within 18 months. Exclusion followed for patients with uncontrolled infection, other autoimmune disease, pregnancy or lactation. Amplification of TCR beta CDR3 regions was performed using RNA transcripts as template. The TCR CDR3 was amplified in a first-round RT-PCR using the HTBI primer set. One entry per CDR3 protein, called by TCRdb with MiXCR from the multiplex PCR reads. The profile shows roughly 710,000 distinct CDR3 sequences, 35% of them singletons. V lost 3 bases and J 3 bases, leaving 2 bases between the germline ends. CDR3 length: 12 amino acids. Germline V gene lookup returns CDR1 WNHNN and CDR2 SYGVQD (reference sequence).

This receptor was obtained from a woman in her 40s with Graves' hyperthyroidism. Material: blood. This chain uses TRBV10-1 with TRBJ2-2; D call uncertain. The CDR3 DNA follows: TGCGCCAGCAGTGATCACACCGGGGAGCTGTTTTTT. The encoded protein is CASSDHTGELFF.